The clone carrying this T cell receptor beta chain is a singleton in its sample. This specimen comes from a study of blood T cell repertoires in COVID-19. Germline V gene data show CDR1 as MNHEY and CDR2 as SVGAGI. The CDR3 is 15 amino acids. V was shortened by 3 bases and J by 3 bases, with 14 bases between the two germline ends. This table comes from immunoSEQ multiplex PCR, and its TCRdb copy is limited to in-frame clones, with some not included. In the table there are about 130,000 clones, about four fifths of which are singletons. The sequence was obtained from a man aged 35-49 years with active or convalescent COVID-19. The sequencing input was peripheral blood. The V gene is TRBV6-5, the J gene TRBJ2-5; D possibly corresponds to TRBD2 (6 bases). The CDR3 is CASSYGASVKETQYF. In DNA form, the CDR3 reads TGTGCCAGCAGTTATGGGGCTAGCGTTAAAGAGACCCAGTACTTC.